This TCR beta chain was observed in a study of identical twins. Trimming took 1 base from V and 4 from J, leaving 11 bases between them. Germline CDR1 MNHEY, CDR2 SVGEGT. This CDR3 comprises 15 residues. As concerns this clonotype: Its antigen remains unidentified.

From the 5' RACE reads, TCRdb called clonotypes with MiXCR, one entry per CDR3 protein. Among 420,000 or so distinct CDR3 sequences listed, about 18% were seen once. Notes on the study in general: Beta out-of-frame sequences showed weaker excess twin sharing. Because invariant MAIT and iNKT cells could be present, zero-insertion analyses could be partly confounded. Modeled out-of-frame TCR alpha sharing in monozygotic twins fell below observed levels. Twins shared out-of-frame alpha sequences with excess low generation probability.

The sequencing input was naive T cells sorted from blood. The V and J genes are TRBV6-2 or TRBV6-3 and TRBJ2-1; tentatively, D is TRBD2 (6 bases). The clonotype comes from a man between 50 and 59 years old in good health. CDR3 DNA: TGTGCCAGCAGTTACTGGGGAGGTTCTTACAATGAGCAGTTCTTC. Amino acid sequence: CASSYWGGSYNEQFF.